One sample yielded the 24 T cell receptor beta chains listed below, sequenced in a study of pediatric ulcerative colitis. During colonoscopy, one to two rectal pinch biopsies were collected. Libraries were prepared by immunoSEQ multiplex PCR; TCRdb keeps only in-frame clonotypes and omits some of them. The sample consists of roughly 23,000 clones, roughly 70% of them appearing once. Material: gut tissue. These receptors originate from a boy between 10 and 17 years old with severe ulcerative colitis.

In regard to this clone: The junction departs from the called germline gene at one end, perhaps through a read error. This chain connects TRBV25-1 to TRBJ2-5; TRBD1 is a possible D gene (6 bases). CDR1 MGHDK and CDR2 SYGVNS come from the germline V gene. This CDR3 is 12 amino acids long. CDR3 coding DNA: TGTGCCAGCAGTGGGGGGCAAGGGACCCAGTACTTC. It yields the protein CASSGGQGTQYF.

Worth noting for this clone: The sample carries other DNA sequences with the same CDR3. The chain has TRBV7-7 and TRBJ2-2, with D perhaps matching TRBD1 (5 bases). V was pared by 1 base and J by 4 bases, with 7 bases between. This CDR3 is 14 amino acids long. Per germline, CDR1 SSHAT and CDR2 FNYEAQ (reference sequence). CDR3 nucleotide sequence: TGTGCCAGCAGCTTAGGCACAGGCACCGGGGAGCTGTTTTTT. It codes for CASSLGTGTGELFF. The full variable domain, with the rest looked up from reference TRBV7-7 and TRBJ2-2, is GAGVSQSPRYKVTKRGQDVTLRCDPISSHATLYWYQQALGQGPEFLTYFNYEAQPDKSGLPSDRFSAERPEGSISTLTIQRTEQRDSAMYRCASSLGTGTGELFFGEGSRLTVL.

This sequence joins TRBV4-2 and TRBJ1-2; tentatively, D is TRBD1 (6 bases). From germline, CDR1 is LGHNA and CDR2 YNFKEQ. This CDR3 is built from 14 residues. Trimming took 3 bases from V and 6 from J, leaving 14 bases between them. The chain's CDR3 is CASSQFEGGNGYTF. DNA of the CDR3: TGTGCCAGCAGCCAGTTCGAGGGGGGCAATGGCTACACCTTC.

The V and J genes are TRBV19 and TRBJ2-3; maybe TRBD1 (5 bases). V lost 5 bases and J lost 0, with 24 bases in between. The CDR3 spans 19 residues. The germline V gene encodes CDR1 LNHDA and CDR2 SQIVND (reference sequence). The CDR3 protein is CASSARDSQPPHSTDTQYF. DNA for the CDR3: TGTGCCAGTAGTGCTAGAGACAGCCAACCACCCCATAGCACAGATACGCAGTATTTT.

This clone was picked up one time. The chain recombines TRBV5-1 with TRBJ2-2, with 12 bases aligning to TRBD2. Germline V gene sequence: CDR1 SGHRS, CDR2 YFSETQ. J lost 5 bases, V lost 3 bases, and 8 bases had no gene match. The CDR3 sequence is 17 residues long. This CDR3 is CASSSALAGGMTGELFF. The CDR3 DNA follows: TGCGCCAGCAGCTCAGCCCTAGCGGGGGGGATGACCGGGGAGCTGTTTTTT.

This clone was picked up a small number of times. The genes are TRBV4-1 and TRBJ1-1; TRBD1 agrees at 7 bases. This CDR3 spans 14 amino acids. The V segment lost 1 base and the J segment 1 base; nucleotides outside the gene matches: 0. Germline V lookup: CDR1 MGHRA, CDR2 YSYEKL. The CDR3 reads CASSQGQGNTEAFF. The DNA for the CDR3 is TGCGCCAGCAGCCAAGGACAGGGGAACACTGAAGCTTTCTTT.

The chain carries TRBV11-2 and TRBJ1-5; TRBD1 matches 9 bases. Germline values: CDR1 SGHAT, CDR2 FQNNGV. CDR3 length equals 15 residues. V was pared by 5 bases and J by 6 bases, with 8 bases of the junction left unmatched. The CDR3 DNA follows: TGTGCCAGCAGCCAAGACAGGGGGAAGGGTCAGCCCCAGCATTTT. It yields the protein CASSQDRGKGQPQHF. Full variable domain (remainder filled in from reference TRBV11-2 and TRBJ1-5): EAGVAQSPRYKIIEKRQSVAFWCNPISGHATLYWYQQILGQGPKLLIQFQNNGVVDDSQLPKDRFSAERLKGVDSTLKIQPAKLEDSAVYLCASSQDRGKGQPQHFGDGTRLSIL.

The chain carries TRBV7-6 and TRBJ2-3; D gene ambiguous. CDR1 and CDR2 from the germline V gene are SGHVS and FNYEAQ. V was shortened by 2 bases and J by 3 bases, with 0 bases between the two germline ends. The CDR3 sequence is 11 residues long. CDR3 DNA sequence: TGTGCCAGCAGCTTAACAGATACGCAGTATTTT. Its translation: CASSLTDTQYF.

This clone was picked up one time. The chain employs TRBV30 and TRBJ2-1, with TRBD2 identical over 7 bases. Per germline, CDR1 GTSNPN and CDR2 SVGIG (reference sequence). The CDR3 consists of 11 residues. V dropped 6 bases and J dropped 9; count of bases not matched to a gene: 5. The CDR3 DNA sequence: TGTGCCTGCGGGGGGAGGGGTGAGCAGTTCTTC. It is translated as CACGGRGEQFF.

V is TRBV5-1 and J is TRBJ2-1; 11 bases match TRBD2. The trim removed 4 bases at V and 8 bases at J, leaving 17 bases unmatched. CDR1 is SGHRS, CDR2 YFSETQ, per germline. The CDR3 loop spans 18 amino acids. The DNA for the CDR3 is TGCGCCAGCAGCACCCCCTTGGACGTAGCGGGGGGGTCCGATGAGCAGTTCTTC. Translation gives CASSTPLDVAGGSDEQFF.

The V and J genes are TRBV13 and TRBJ2-3; no clear D. V dropped 0 bases and J dropped 4 bases, with 11 bases sitting between them. Germline lookup yields CDR1 PRHDT and CDR2 FYEKMQ (reference sequence). This CDR3 spans 15 amino acids. The CDR3 bases are TGTGCCAGCAGCTTAGGAGACTCTGGGGCAGATACGCAGTATTTT. Translation: CASSLGDSGADTQYF.

This sequence joins TRBV9 and TRBJ2-5, with D maybe TRBD2 (5 bases). CDR1 SGDLS and CDR2 YYNGEE come from the germline V gene. The V end was cut by 3 bases, the J end by 1 base, with 13 bases between. The CDR3 totals 15 residues. CDR3 amino acids: CASSAFGGSQETQYF. As DNA, the CDR3 is TGTGCCAGCAGCGCCTTTGGCGGGTCCCAAGAGACCCAGTACTTC.

J is TRBJ1-4 and V is TRBV19, with no clear D. Trimming left V 2 bases short and J 0 bases short, with 4 bases between. The CDR3 loop spans 14 amino acids. CDR1 is LNHDA and CDR2 is SQIVND in the germline V gene (reference sequence). The CDR3: CASSILATNEKLFF. CDR3 in DNA: TGTGCCAGTAGTATATTAGCAACTAATGAAAAACTGTTTTTT.

The chain couples TRBV4-3 to TRBJ1-4; the match to TRBD1 covers 8 bases. CDR1 is LGHNA and CDR2 is YSLEER in the germline V gene. Trimming cost V 4 bases and J 8 bases; bases outside gene matches: 6. This CDR3 is 14 amino acids long. This CDR3 is CASSRTGTGEKLFF. CDR3 coding DNA: TGCGCCAGCAGCCGTACCGGGACAGGAGAAAAACTGTTTTTT.

The CDR3 loop reads CASSSDTAIGHTF. DNA of the CDR3: TGTGCCAGCAGTTCCGATACTGCGATCGGTCACACCTTC. The rearrangement joins TRBV6-6 to TRBJ1-2; D gene ambiguous. Trimming left V 4 bases short and J 12 bases short, with 18 bases between. The CDR3 is made up of 13 amino acids. Germline-derived CDR1 and CDR2 are MNHNY and SVGAGI (reference sequence).

The CDR3, as DNA: TGTGCCAGCTCCCTGGAAGGGACTTACACTGAAGCTTTCTTT. Residues: CASSLEGTYTEAFF. This chain connects TRBV18 to TRBJ1-1; D may be TRBD1 (5 bases). With 6 bases removed from V and 3 bases from J, the gap between germline ends came to 14 bases. The CDR3 has 14 amino acids. CDR1 and CDR2 (germline): KGHSH, LQKENI.

This chain connects TRBV7-2 to TRBJ1-5; D call uncertain. CDR1 is SGHTA and CDR2 is FQGNSA in the germline V gene. The CDR3 extends over 14 amino acids. The ends were cut back, 4 bases at V and 4 bases at J, with 11 bases in the middle. The CDR3 is CASSSDGRNQPQHF. The CDR3 nucleotides are TGTGCCAGCAGCTCGGACGGCCGGAATCAGCCCCAGCATTTT.

The V call is TRBV11-2, the J call TRBJ1-5; D is uncertain. V gave up 5 bases and J gave up 4 bases, with 15 bases separating them. The CDR3 contains 15 residues. CDR1 SGHAT and CDR2 FQNNGV come from the germline V gene. CDR3 DNA: TGTGCCAGCAGCAAAGAGGGCCGGCCTAATCAGCCCCAGCATTTT. Residues: CASSKEGRPNQPQHF.

Written as DNA, the CDR3 is TGTGCCAGCAGCTTAGGACAGGGTGGGGCCTACGAGCAGTACTTC. It specifies CASSLGQGGAYEQYF. The V gene is TRBV11-2, the J gene TRBJ2-7, with 7 nucleotides matching TRBD1. V lost 1 base, J lost 2 bases, and 5 bases stayed unmatched. CDR3 size: 15 residues. Per the germline V gene, CDR1 is SGHAT and CDR2 is FQNNGV. The variable domain in full, with the rest retrieved from reference TRBV11-2 and TRBJ2-7, is EAGVAQSPRYKIIEKRQSVAFWCNPISGHATLYWYQQILGQGPKLLIQFQNNGVVDDSQLPKDRFSAERLKGVDSTLKIQPAKLEDSAVYLCASSLGQGGAYEQYFGPGTRLTVT.

CDR3 coding DNA: TGCAGCGTTAGGACAGACTTCTATGGGCCCCAGCATTTT. Protein sequence: CSVRTDFYGPQHF. The V call is TRBV29-1, the J call TRBJ1-5; perhaps TRBD1 as D (6 bases). With 5 bases removed from V and 9 bases from J, the gap between germline ends came to 17 bases. CDR3 length: 13 amino acids. Germline V gene data show CDR1 as SQVTM and CDR2 as ANQGSEA.

This clone was found a few times. The rearrangement links TRBV5-1 to TRBJ1-4; D is perhaps TRBD1 (6 bases). CDR3 length: 14 amino acids. Germline loops: CDR1 SGHRS, CDR2 YFSETQ. The germline V and J ends were trimmed by 5 bases and 5 bases, with 13 bases remaining between them. CDR3 residues: CASSRGGQNEKLFF. The CDR3 nucleotides read TGCGCCAGCAGTAGGGGGGGACAAAATGAAAAACTGTTTTTT.

The chain carries TRBV5-6 and TRBJ2-2; 7 nucleotides align to TRBD2. Germline CDR1 and CDR2: SGHDT and YYEEEE. CDR3 length equals 14 residues. V lost 4 bases to trimming and J lost 7 bases; unmatched junction nucleotides: 7. Here the CDR3 reads CASSRGTNRGELFF. CDR3 bases: TGTGCCAGCAGCCGTGGGACTAACCGCGGGGAGCTGTTTTTT.

V is TRBV10-1 and J is TRBJ2-2; D gene uncertain. The germline gives CDR1 WNHNN, CDR2 SYGVQD (reference sequence). V was trimmed by 5 bases and J by 7 bases, leaving 14 bases between them. The CDR3 is 14 residues long. This chain's CDR3 is CASSRFQPDGELFF. The CDR3 coding sequence is TGCGCCAGCAGTCGGTTCCAACCCGACGGGGAGCTGTTTTTT.

The chain carries TRBV6-6 and TRBJ2-7; D uncertain. This CDR3 spans 13 amino acids. Trimming shortened V by 0 bases and J by 9 bases, and 12 bases separated the two germline ends. Per the germline V gene, CDR1 is MNHNY and CDR2 is SVGAGI (reference sequence). The CDR3 loop is CASSYSNIERQYF. The CDR3, as DNA: TGTGCCAGCAGTTACTCGAATATAGAGAGGCAGTACTTC.